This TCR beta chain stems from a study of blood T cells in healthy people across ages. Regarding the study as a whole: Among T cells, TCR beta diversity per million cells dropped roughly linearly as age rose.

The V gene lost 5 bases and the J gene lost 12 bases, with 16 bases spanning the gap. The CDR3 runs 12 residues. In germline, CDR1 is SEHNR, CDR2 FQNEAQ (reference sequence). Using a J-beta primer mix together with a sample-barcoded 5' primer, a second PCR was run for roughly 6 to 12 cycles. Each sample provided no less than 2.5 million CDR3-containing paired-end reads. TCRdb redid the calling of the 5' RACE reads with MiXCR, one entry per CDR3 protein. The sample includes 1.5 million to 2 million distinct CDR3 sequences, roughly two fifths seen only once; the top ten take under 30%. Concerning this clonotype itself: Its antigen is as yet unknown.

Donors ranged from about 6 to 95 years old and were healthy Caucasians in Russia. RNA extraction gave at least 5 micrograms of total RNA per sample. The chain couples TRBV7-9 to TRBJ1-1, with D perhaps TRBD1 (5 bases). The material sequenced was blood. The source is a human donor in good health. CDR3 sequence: CASSQDTRSTFF. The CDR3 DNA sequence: TGTGCCAGCAGCCAGGACACCCGAAGTACTTTCTTT.